Shown below are 15 T cell receptor beta chains from a single sample sequenced in a study of CD8 T cells in Susac syndrome. The RNA, about 0.45 to 1 ug, was put through reverse transcription using random hexamers. Each CDR3 protein is one row after TCRdb ran MiXCR on the immunoSEQ multiplex PCR reads. This table holds more than 150,000 distinct CDR3 sequences, about 95% found once. The specimen sequenced was CD4+ T cells from PBMCs. These TCRs come from a human donor with Susac syndrome.

The rearrangement joins TRBV12-3 or TRBV12-4 to TRBJ2-7, with D uncertain. V lost 3 bases and J 1 base, leaving 10 bases between the germline ends. CDR3 size: 14 residues. The DNA for the CDR3 is TGTGCCAGCAGTTTCTCCACAGTATCCTACGAGCAGTACTTC. Protein product: CASSFSTVSYEQYF.

The chain links TRBV25-1 to TRBJ2-1; D is unresolved. This CDR3 contains 15 residues. The V and J ends lost 1 base and 0 bases respectively, with 7 bases between them. From germline, CDR1 is MGHDK and CDR2 SYGVNS. CDR3 nucleotides: TGTGCCAGCAGTGAATTTTCTGGCTCCTACAATGAGCAGTTCTTC. This encodes CASSEFSGSYNEQFF.

This chain connects TRBV20-1 to TRBJ1-1, with a possible D match to TRBD1 (5 bases). The CDR3 runs to 18 residues. Germline V lookup: CDR1 DFQATT, CDR2 SNEGSKA (reference sequence). The V gene lost 3 bases and the J gene lost 1 base, with 24 bases spanning the gap. The CDR3 protein is CSASGVRWGRGKNTEAFF. CDR3 bases: TGCAGTGCTAGCGGAGTACGTTGGGGGAGAGGCAAGAACACTGAAGCTTTCTTT.

Only one count was recorded for this clonotype. The V call is TRBV6-6, the J call TRBJ2-5; 9 nucleotides agree with TRBD2. This CDR3 spans 16 amino acids. Germline CDR1 is MNHNY and CDR2 is SVGAGI (reference sequence). Unmatched junction bases numbered 3, after V lost 0 bases and J lost 1 base. CDR3: CASSYSWRGGQETQYF. The CDR3 bases are TGTGCCAGCAGTTACTCGTGGCGGGGGGGCCAAGAGACCCAGTACTTC.

This chain links TRBV29-1 with TRBJ2-5; D is unresolved. CDR1 and CDR2 from the germline V gene are SQVTM and ANQGSEA. The V end lost 2 bases, the J end lost 1 base, and 5 bases lay between the germline ends. The CDR3 totals 12 residues. CDR3 residues: CSVEWLQETQYF. In DNA, the CDR3 is TGCAGCGTTGAATGGCTCCAAGAGACCCAGTACTTC.

The chain employs TRBV29-1 and TRBJ2-5; D not certain. V lost 7 bases, J lost 7 bases, and 13 bases lay in between. CDR1 and CDR2 from the germline V gene are SQVTM and ANQGSEA. This CDR3 region has 11 residues. CDR3 residues: CSARSGGTQYF. The CDR3 bases are TGCAGCGCCCGGTCGGGCGGGACCCAGTACTTC.

The rearrangement joins TRBV18 to TRBJ1-6; no firm D call. Germline V gene sequence: CDR1 KGHSH, CDR2 LQKENI. V lost 8 bases, J lost 7 bases, and 18 bases lay in between. The CDR3 is 15 residues long. In nucleotides, the CDR3 is TGTGCCAGCCAGAGTGCCAGCTCAAGGAATTCACCCCTCCACTTT. Amino acid sequence: CASQSASSRNSPLHF.

The V and J genes are TRBV4-1 and TRBJ1-5; 8 nucleotides match TRBD1. CDR1 and CDR2 (germline): MGHRA, YSYEKL. Losses at the gene ends were 0 bases for V and 6 bases for J; bases not matched to a gene: 7. This CDR3 spans 16 amino acids. CDR3 in DNA: TGCGCCAGCAGCCAAGATCCCCCCAGGGGGCCTCAGCCCCAGCATTTT. Amino acids: CASSQDPPRGPQPQHF.

The chain uses TRBV4-1 and TRBJ1-4; no clear D gene. V lost 10 bases, J lost 0 bases, and 12 bases lay in between. CDR1 and CDR2 (germline): MGHRA, YSYEKL. The CDR3 spans 14 residues. The CDR3 DNA follows: TGCGCCACCGGGGAGTCTTCAACTAATGAAAAACTGTTTTTT. Its translation is CATGESSTNEKLFF.

V and J are TRBV20-1 and TRBJ2-3, with TRBD2 matching 8 bases. Germline values: CDR1 DFQATT, CDR2 SNEGSKA (reference sequence). This CDR3 region has 14 residues. The V gene end was trimmed by 4 bases and the J gene end by 9 bases; junction bases not matched to a gene: 12. For the CDR3, the DNA is TGCAGTGCTACCCTCGGGGGGGAGCAGATAACGCAGTATTTT. It encodes CSATLGGEQITQYF.

V usage is TRBV24-1 and J usage is TRBJ2-5; 8 bases line up with TRBD1. In germline, CDR1 is KGHDR, CDR2 SFDVKD. This CDR3 is built from 14 residues. Germline trimming cut 5 bases from V and 2 bases from J; bases unmatched to any gene: 3. The CDR3 nucleotides read TGTGCCACCAGTGCCAGGACAGGGCAAGAGACCCAGTACTTC. Amino acid sequence: CATSARTGQETQYF.

The V and J genes are TRBV20-1 and TRBJ1-5; D might be TRBD1 (5 bases). Per germline, CDR1 DFQATT and CDR2 SNEGSKA (reference sequence). The CDR3 extends over 11 amino acids. CDR3 coding DNA: TGCACCAAGACAGAGTATCAGCCCCAGCATTTT. It translates to CTKTEYQPQHF.

This clonotype came up once. The chain carries TRBV29-1 and TRBJ2-7, with 7 positions matching TRBD2. The CDR3 has 14 amino acids. Trimming took 2 bases from V and 3 from J; bases not matched to a gene: 7. The germline V gene encodes CDR1 SQVTM and CDR2 ANQGSEA. The CDR3, as DNA: TGCAGCGTTGAATTTGCGGGGGAGGACTACGAGCAGTACTTC. Amino acids: CSVEFAGEDYEQYF.

V gene TRBV29-1 combines with J gene TRBJ2-2; D could derive from TRBD1 or TRBD2 (7 bases each). Germline CDR1 reads SQVTM; CDR2 reads ANQGSEA. This CDR3 contains 14 residues. The germline V and J ends were trimmed by 6 bases and 7 bases, with 18 bases remaining between them. The CDR3 reads CSVAHRGGYGELFF. The CDR3, as DNA: TGCAGCGTAGCCCACAGGGGAGGGTACGGGGAGCTGTTTTTT.

In its sample, this clonotype was seen once. CDR3 sequence reads: CATSRAQTNYGYTF. Written as DNA, the CDR3 is TGTGCCACCAGCAGAGCCCAGACCAACTATGGCTACACCTTC. The chain joins TRBV15 to TRBJ1-2; D remains unclear. CDR1 LNHNV and CDR2 YYDKDF come from the germline V gene (reference sequence). The CDR3 has 14 residues. Deletions cut 1 base from V and 2 bases from J, with 8 bases between.